This T cell receptor (beta chain) was identified during a study of vaccination and CD4 T cells after COVID-19. TCRdb called the PCR reads again in MiXCR, with one record for every CDR3 protein. In the table there are 21,000 or so distinct CDR3 sequences, roughly three fifths of which are singletons. This clonotype was counted a single time. The TCR was taken from a human donor who had recovered from COVID-19. Sequenced material: CD4+ T cells from blood, taken before SARS-CoV-2 vaccination.

In DNA form, the CDR3 reads TGTGCCAGCAGCGTAAATAGACAGAGTAACTATGGCTACACCTTC. It is translated as CASSVNRQSNYGYTF. The gene calls are TRBV9 and TRBJ1-2, with a weak D call TRBD1 (5 bases). The ends were cut back, 1 base at V and 1 base at J, with 11 bases in the middle. The CDR3 runs to 15 residues. The V gene's germline CDR1 is SGDLS and CDR2 YYNGEE.